This TCR beta chain was found in a study of Graves' ophthalmopathy and Graves' hyperthyroidism. Amplified TCR beta CDR3 regions were obtained using RNA transcripts as template. Investigators did first-round RT-PCR with HTBI primers, then second-round multiplex PCR. TCRdb reprocessed the multiplex PCR reads with MiXCR, giving one entry per CDR3 protein. The table lists 340,000 or so distinct CDR3 sequences, 17% of them singletons, with about 12% in the top ten. V lost 1 base to trimming and J lost 8 bases; unmatched junction nucleotides: 8. Germline CDR1 reads DFQATT; CDR2 reads SNEGSKA (reference sequence). The CDR3 runs 15 residues. This clonotype was recorded many times.

This chain joins TRBV20-1 and TRBJ2-2; 9 positions match TRBD2. The specimen sequenced was peripheral blood. The receptor was derived from an adult man with Graves' ophthalmopathy. This chain's CDR3 is CSARGGRAGAGELFF. CDR3 sequence (DNA): TGCAGTGCTAGAGGCGGGAGGGCCGGGGCAGGGGAGCTGTTTTTT.